Listed here are 22 T cell receptor beta chains from one sample, sequenced in a study of OX40 agonist ivuxolimab in advanced cancers. Assay: immunoSEQ multiplex PCR; the TCRdb copy retains only in-frame clones and omits some. There are 45,000 to 60,000 clones in the sample; approximately 80% occur only once, and 4% to 4.5% lies in the top ten. The sequencing here drew on CD4+ or CD8+ T cells sorted from blood, taken in a trial of the OX40 agonist ivuxolimab. The receptors derive from an adult with an advanced solid tumor such as melanoma, head and neck, liver or kidney cancer.

This chain uses TRBV18 with TRBJ1-4; no reliable D call. Germline CDR1 KGHSH, CDR2 LQKENI. This CDR3 contains 14 residues. Between the trimmed V and J ends, which lost 3 bases and 4 bases, there was a span of 9 bases. The CDR3: CASSPQLSNEKLFF. The CDR3 DNA reads as TGTGCCAGCTCACCGCAGCTCAGTAATGAAAAACTGTTTTTT.

This clone has just one count. The chain carries TRBV6-6 and TRBJ1-4; D perhaps matches TRBD1 (5 bases). The germline CDR1 and CDR2 sequences are MNHNY and SVGAGI (reference sequence). This CDR3 region has 15 residues. Trimming pared 2 bases from V and 7 bases from J, leaving 14 bases between. The CDR3 loop is CASSYRVQGGEKLFF. In DNA, the CDR3 is TGTGCCAGCAGTTACAGGGTGCAGGGTGGTGAAAAACTGTTTTTT.

This clone was observed a handful of times. The chain uses TRBV11-2 and TRBJ1-5; 7 bases align to TRBD1. This CDR3 comprises 14 residues. The junction had 8 bases not matched to a gene; V was cut back by 5 bases and J by 7 bases. CDR1 is SGHAT, CDR2 FQNNGV, per germline. CDR3 region: CASSRAGGTQPQHF. The CDR3 DNA reads TGTGCCAGCAGCCGTGCAGGGGGGACGCAGCCCCAGCATTTT.

J is TRBJ2-5 and V is TRBV5-1, with TRBD1 matching 8 bases. There are 15 residues in the CDR3. Germline V gives CDR1 SGHRS, CDR2 YFSETQ. V dropped 4 bases and J dropped 1; count of bases not matched to a gene: 6. The chain's CDR3 is CASSPRQGPQETQYF. In nucleotides, the CDR3 is TGCGCCAGCAGCCCTCGACAGGGGCCCCAAGAGACCCAGTACTTC.

This clone was detected once. The chain combines TRBV6-5 with TRBJ2-7, with 11 nucleotides matching TRBD2. The V gene's germline CDR1 is MNHEY and CDR2 SVGAGI. J was trimmed by 5 bases and V by 0 bases; bases with no gene match: 6. The CDR3 is 16 residues long. This chain's CDR3 is CASSYSRTSGYHEQYF. The CDR3, as DNA: TGTGCCAGCAGTTACTCCCGGACTAGCGGGTACCACGAGCAGTACTTC.

This rearrangement joins TRBV7-2 to TRBJ1-2; no clear D. Germline CDR1 reads SGHTA; CDR2 reads FQGNSA. The ends were cut back, 5 bases at V and 8 bases at J, with 18 bases in the middle. This CDR3 region has 14 residues. The CDR3, as DNA: TGTGCCAGCAGCCAGGTGGGGTGGAGGCGAGGCTACACCTTC. It yields the protein CASSQVGWRRGYTF. Using reference TRBV7-2 and TRBJ1-2 for the parts outside the CDR3, the full variable domain is GAGVSQSPSNKVTEKGKDVELRCDPISGHTALYWYRQSLGQGLEFLIYFQGNSAPDKSGLPSDRFSAERTGGSVSTLTIQRTQQEDSAVYLCASSQVGWRRGYTFGSGTRLTVV.

The V and J genes are TRBV4-3 and TRBJ1-6; TRBD1 might be the D (6 bases). The CDR3 totals 15 residues. The V end was cut by 1 base, the J end by 7 bases, with 11 bases between. Germline CDR1 reads LGHNA; CDR2 reads YSLEER. CDR3: CASSQGGGDNSPLHF. Written as DNA, the CDR3 is TGCGCCAGCAGCCAAGGAGGGGGGGACAATTCACCCCTCCACTTT.

The chain is built from TRBV6-5 and TRBJ2-7; D not certain. This CDR3 spans 12 amino acids. Trimming cost V 5 bases and J 4 bases, with 9 bases left between them. The germline V gene encodes CDR1 MNHEY and CDR2 SVGAGI. The CDR3 spells CASSVDGYEQYF. DNA for the CDR3: TGTGCCAGCAGTGTGGACGGGTACGAGCAGTACTTC.

This clone was seen more than once but under ten times. The genes are TRBV2 and TRBJ2-7; 10 nucleotides match TRBD2. The CDR3 spans 14 residues. The germline CDR1 and CDR2 sequences are SNHLY and FYNNEI. Trimming cost V 3 bases and J 3 bases; bases outside gene matches: 2. The CDR3 reads CASSESSGGYEQYF. CDR3 sequence (DNA): TGTGCCAGCAGTGAGTCTAGCGGGGGCTACGAGCAGTACTTC. The whole variable domain, remainder taken from reference TRBV2 and TRBJ2-7, is EPEVTQTPSHQVTQMGQEVILRCVPISNHLYFYWYRQILGQKVEFLVSFYNNEISEKSEIFDDQFSVERPDGSNFTLKIRSTKLEDSAMYFCASSESSGGYEQYFGPGTRLTVT.

The chain combines TRBV19 with TRBJ2-7; the D is unclear. Deletions cut 4 bases from V and 0 bases from J, with 10 bases between. This CDR3 is built from 14 residues. Germline values: CDR1 LNHDA, CDR2 SQIVND (reference sequence). CDR3 DNA: TGTGCCAGTAGTAACGGCAGGAGCTCCTACGAGCAGTACTTC. Translated, it gives CASSNGRSSYEQYF.

The CDR3 sequence: CASSLWGGTVNSPLHF. Here the CDR3 DNA reads TGTGCCAGCAGCTTGTGGGGAGGGACAGTTAATTCACCCCTCCACTTT. This chain joins TRBV5-6 and TRBJ1-6; 7 bases are shared with TRBD1. This CDR3 has 16 residues. J lost 6 bases, V lost 1 base, and 7 bases had no gene match. Germline V gives CDR1 SGHDT, CDR2 YYEEEE. Drawing the rest from reference TRBV5-6 and TRBJ1-6, the complete variable domain is DAGVTQSPTHLIKTRGQQVTLRCSPKSGHDTVSWYQQALGQGPQFIFQYYEEEERQRGNFPDRFSGHQFPNYSSELNVNALLLGDSALYLCASSLWGGTVNSPLHFGNGTRLTVT.

This clone was found a few times. The chain links TRBV7-9 to TRBJ1-4; 11 bases line up with TRBD1. The germline CDR1 and CDR2 sequences are SEHNR and FQNEAQ (reference sequence). The ends lost 5 bases at V and 1 base at J; junction bases unmatched: 9. This CDR3 comprises 18 residues. Here the CDR3 reads CASSRTGGGLGTNEKLFF. The DNA for the CDR3 is TGTGCCAGCAGCCGGACAGGGGGCGGGCTTGGAACTAATGAAAAACTGTTTTTT.

The CDR3: CASSRLYEQYF. CDR3 sequence (DNA): TGTGCCAGCAGTCGACTCTACGAGCAGTACTTC. J is TRBJ2-7 and V is TRBV6-5; D is unresolved. Germline loops: CDR1 MNHEY, CDR2 SVGAGI. The CDR3 spans 11 residues. V was cut by 5 bases and J by 3 bases, with 5 bases left in between.

The rearrangement links TRBV19 to TRBJ2-7; 7 bases fit TRBD1. The V gene's germline CDR1 is LNHDA and CDR2 SQIVND (reference sequence). The V segment lost 7 bases and the J segment 5 bases; nucleotides outside the gene matches: 5. This CDR3 has 12 amino acids. CDR3 protein: CASTGRGNEQYF. The CDR3 coding sequence is TGTGCCAGTACCGGCAGGGGGAACGAGCAGTACTTC.

The V gene is TRBV11-2, the J gene TRBJ2-2, with a tentative D call TRBD2 (5 bases). Trimming took off 1 base at V and 3 bases at J, with 9 bases between the two ends. CDR3 length equals 15 residues. CDR1 is SGHAT and CDR2 is FQNNGV in the germline V gene. The CDR3 bases are TGTGCCAGCAGCTTAGGTTTCGGGGACACCGGGGAGCTGTTTTTT. This sequence encodes CASSLGFGDTGELFF.

The J gene is TRBJ1-2, the V gene TRBV29-1; no firm D call. The germline gives CDR1 SQVTM, CDR2 ANQGSEA. The CDR3 is made up of 12 amino acids. Trimming took off 7 bases at V and 8 bases at J, with 17 bases between the two ends. Here the CDR3 DNA reads TGCAGCGCCCTAACGAGTCTGTACGGCTACACCTTC. Residues: CSALTSLYGYTF.

The V and J genes are TRBV9 and TRBJ2-1; D is undetermined. This CDR3 is 15 amino acids long. With 3 bases removed from V and 6 bases from J, the gap between germline ends came to 16 bases. Per germline, CDR1 SGDLS and CDR2 YYNGEE. CDR3 sequence: CASSATLDRANEQFF. The CDR3 DNA is TGTGCCAGCAGCGCCACTCTAGATCGGGCCAATGAGCAGTTCTTC.

The chain combines TRBV5-6 with TRBJ1-1; D unclear. Trimming stripped 1 base from V and 10 bases from J, with 11 bases between. Germline lookup yields CDR1 SGHDT and CDR2 YYEEEE. This CDR3 has 12 residues. DNA for the CDR3: TGTGCCAGCAGCTTGTTACGGCTGGGAGCTTTCTTT. It is translated as CASSLLRLGAFF.

J is TRBJ1-6 and V is TRBV5-4; TRBD1 matches 7 bases. Per the germline V gene, CDR1 is SGHNT and CDR2 is YYREEE (reference sequence). CDR3 length equals 16 residues. The trim removed 0 bases at V and 4 bases at J, leaving 4 bases unmatched. CDR3 loop: CASSLEGQRYNSPLHF. CDR3 bases: TGTGCCAGCAGCTTGGAGGGACAGAGATATAATTCACCCCTCCACTTT.

The genes are TRBV11-2 and TRBJ1-6; D gene ambiguous. CDR3 length: 13 residues. Trimming removed 1 base at V and 12 bases at J, with 10 bases between. Germline V gives CDR1 SGHAT, CDR2 FQNNGV. CDR3 residues: CASSLGELGPLHF. The CDR3 nucleotides read TGTGCCAGCAGCTTAGGGGAATTAGGACCCCTCCACTTT.

CDR3 in DNA: TGTGCCAGTAGTCCGCCGGGAGAGAGAAATCAGCCCCAGCATTTT. Amino acids: CASSPPGERNQPQHF. The chain has TRBV19 and TRBJ1-5; D gene ambiguous. Germline lookup yields CDR1 LNHDA and CDR2 SQIVND (reference sequence). This CDR3 region has 15 residues. Trimming removed 5 bases from V and 4 bases from J, with 15 bases in between.

The V call is TRBV5-4, the J call TRBJ1-1; D gene unclear. The V gene's germline CDR1 is SGHNT and CDR2 YYREEE (reference sequence). This CDR3 is built from 12 residues. Trimming removed 1 base at V and 4 bases at J, with 5 bases between. The CDR3 reads CASSLIGTEAFF. CDR3 nucleotides: TGTGCCAGCAGCTTGATAGGCACTGAAGCTTTCTTT.